Given below is one T cell receptor (beta chain) in context. This sample was taken from a study of cytomegalovirus exposure and HLA in healthy donors. Study information: Earlier results showed 120 million or so unique TCR beta sequences derived from roughly 180 million T cells.

The germline V gene encodes CDR1 SGHDT and CDR2 YYEEEE. This CDR3 spans 13 amino acids. V lost 0 bases and J 4 bases, leaving 8 bases between the germline ends. PCR employed 60 Vbeta and 13 Jbeta primers. The assay was immunoSEQ multiplex PCR, and TCRdb's table has in-frame clones only and misses some. The sample has some 150,000 clones; 82% are singletons. V gene TRBV5-6 combines with J gene TRBJ2-7; possible D gene TRBD1, 5 bases. The clonotype comes from a woman between 50 and 59 years old in good health and CMV-seropositive. The sequenced material came from PBMCs. The CDR3 reads CASSLVDTYEQYF. CDR3 nucleotides: TGTGCCAGCAGCTTGGTGGACACTTACGAGCAGTACTTC.